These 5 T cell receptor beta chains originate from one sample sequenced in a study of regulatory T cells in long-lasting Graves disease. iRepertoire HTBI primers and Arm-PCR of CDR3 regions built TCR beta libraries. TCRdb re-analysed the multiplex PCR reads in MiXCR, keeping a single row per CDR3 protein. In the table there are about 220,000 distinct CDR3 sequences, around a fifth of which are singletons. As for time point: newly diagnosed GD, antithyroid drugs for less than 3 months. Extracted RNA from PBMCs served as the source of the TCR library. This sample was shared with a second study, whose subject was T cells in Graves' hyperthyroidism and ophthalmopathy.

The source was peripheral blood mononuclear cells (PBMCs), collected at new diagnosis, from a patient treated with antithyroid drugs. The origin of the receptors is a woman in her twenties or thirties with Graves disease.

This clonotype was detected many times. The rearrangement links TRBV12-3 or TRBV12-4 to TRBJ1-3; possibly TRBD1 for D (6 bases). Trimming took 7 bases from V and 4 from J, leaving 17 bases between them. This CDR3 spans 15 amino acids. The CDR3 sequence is CASTPVGAQGNTIYF. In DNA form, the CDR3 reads TGTGCCAGCACCCCCGTGGGGGCGCAGGGAAACACCATATATTTT.

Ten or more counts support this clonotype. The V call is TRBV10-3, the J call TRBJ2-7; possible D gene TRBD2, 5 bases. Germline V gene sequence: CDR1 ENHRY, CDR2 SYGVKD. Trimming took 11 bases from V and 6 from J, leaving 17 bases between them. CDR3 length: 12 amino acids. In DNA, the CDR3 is TGTGCCTCATCTTTCGGGGTTAGCGAGCAGTACTTC. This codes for CASSFGVSEQYF.

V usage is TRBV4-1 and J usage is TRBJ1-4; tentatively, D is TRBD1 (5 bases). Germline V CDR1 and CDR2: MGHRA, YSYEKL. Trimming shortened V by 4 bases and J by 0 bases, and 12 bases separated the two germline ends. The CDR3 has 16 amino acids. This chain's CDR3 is CASSPGPGATNEKLFF. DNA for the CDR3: TGCGCCAGCAGCCCGGGACCGGGGGCAACTAATGAAAAACTGTTTTTT.

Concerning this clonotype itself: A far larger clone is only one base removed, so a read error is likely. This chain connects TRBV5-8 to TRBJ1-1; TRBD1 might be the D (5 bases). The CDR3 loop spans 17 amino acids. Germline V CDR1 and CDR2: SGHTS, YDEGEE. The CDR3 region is CASSLGVAGTPNTEAFF. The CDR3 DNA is TGCGCCAGCAGCTTAGGGGTGGCCGGCACCCCGAACACTGAAGCTTTCTTT.

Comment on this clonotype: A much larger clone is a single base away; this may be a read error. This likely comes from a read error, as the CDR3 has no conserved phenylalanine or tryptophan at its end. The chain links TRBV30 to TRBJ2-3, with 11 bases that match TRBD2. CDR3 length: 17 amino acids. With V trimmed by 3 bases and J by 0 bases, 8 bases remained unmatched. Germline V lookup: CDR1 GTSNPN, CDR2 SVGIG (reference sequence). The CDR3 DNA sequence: TGTGCCTGGAGGCCTACTAGCGGGAGAGGGAGCACAGATACGCAGTATCTT. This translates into CAWRPTSGRGSTDTQYL.